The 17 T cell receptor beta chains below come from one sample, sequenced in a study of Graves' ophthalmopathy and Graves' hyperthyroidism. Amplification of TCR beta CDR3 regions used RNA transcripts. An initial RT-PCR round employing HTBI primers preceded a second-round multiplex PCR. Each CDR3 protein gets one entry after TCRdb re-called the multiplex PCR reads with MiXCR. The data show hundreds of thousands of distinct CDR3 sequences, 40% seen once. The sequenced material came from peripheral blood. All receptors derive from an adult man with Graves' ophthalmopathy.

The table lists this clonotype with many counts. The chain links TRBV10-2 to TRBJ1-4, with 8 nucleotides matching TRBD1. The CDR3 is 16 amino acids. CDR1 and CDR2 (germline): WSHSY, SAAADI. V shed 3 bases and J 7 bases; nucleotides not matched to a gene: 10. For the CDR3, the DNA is TGCGCCAGCAGTGAAACAAGGACAGGGCGTACTGAAAAACTGTTTTTT. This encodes CASSETRTGRTEKLFF.

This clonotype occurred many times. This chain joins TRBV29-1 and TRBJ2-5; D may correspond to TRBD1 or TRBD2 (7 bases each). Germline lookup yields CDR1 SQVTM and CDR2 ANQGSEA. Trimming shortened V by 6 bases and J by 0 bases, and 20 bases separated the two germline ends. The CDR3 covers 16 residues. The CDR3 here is CSVAGRQGGYQETQYF. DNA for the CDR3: TGCAGCGTCGCCGGCCGGCAGGGGGGGTACCAAGAGACCCAGTACTTC.

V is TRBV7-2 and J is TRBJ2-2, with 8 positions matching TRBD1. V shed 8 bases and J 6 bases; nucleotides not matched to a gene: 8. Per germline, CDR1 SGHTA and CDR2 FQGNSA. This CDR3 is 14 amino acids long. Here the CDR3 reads CASGQGSGAGELFF. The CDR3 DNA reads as TGTGCCAGCGGACAGGGTTCAGGGGCCGGGGAGCTGTTTTTT. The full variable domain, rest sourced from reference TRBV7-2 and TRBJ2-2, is GAGVSQSPSNKVTEKGKDVELRCDPISGHTALYWYRQSLGQGLEFLIYFQGNSAPDKSGLPSDRFSAERTGGSVSTLTIQRTQQEDSAVYLCASGQGSGAGELFFGEGSRLTVL.

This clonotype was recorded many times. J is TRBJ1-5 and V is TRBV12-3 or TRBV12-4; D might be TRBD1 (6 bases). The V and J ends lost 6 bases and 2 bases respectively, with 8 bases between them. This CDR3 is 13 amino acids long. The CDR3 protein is CASRDSGNQPQHF. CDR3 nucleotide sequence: TGTGCCAGCAGGGACAGTGGCAATCAGCCCCAGCATTTT.

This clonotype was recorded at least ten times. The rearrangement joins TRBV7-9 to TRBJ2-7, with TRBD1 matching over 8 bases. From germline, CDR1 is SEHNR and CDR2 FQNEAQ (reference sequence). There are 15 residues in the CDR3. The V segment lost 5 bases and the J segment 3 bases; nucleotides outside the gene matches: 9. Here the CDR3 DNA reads TGTGCCAGCAGCGGTCCACCGGACAGGGACTACGAGCAGTACTTC. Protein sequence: CASSGPPDRDYEQYF.

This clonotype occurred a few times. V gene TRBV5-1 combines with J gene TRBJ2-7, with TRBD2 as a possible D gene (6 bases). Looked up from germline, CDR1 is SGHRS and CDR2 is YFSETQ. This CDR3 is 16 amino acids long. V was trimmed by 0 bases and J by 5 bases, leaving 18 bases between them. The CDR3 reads CASSLAKTGVGHEQYF. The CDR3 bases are TGCGCCAGCAGCTTGGCCAAGACGGGAGTAGGCCACGAGCAGTACTTC.

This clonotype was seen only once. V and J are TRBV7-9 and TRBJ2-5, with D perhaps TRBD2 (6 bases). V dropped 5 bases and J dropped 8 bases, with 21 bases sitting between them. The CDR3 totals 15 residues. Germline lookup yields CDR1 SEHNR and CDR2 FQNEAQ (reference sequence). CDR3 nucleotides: TGTGCCAGCAGCCGAGGGGTAGCGGTCCGACTAACCCAGTACTTC. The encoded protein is CASSRGVAVRLTQYF.

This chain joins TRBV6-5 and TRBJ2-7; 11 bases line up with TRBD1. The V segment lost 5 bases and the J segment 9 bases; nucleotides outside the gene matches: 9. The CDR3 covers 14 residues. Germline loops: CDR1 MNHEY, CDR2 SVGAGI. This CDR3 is CASSATGTGGRQYF. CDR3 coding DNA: TGTGCCAGCAGTGCCACCGGGACAGGGGGTAGGCAGTACTTC.

The CDR3 DNA reads TGTGCCAGCAGCTTGCCGGGACAGGGGGCCGACGAGCAGTACTTC. It yields the protein CASSLPGQGADEQYF. The V call is TRBV5-5, the J call TRBJ2-7; 12 nucleotides align to TRBD1. This CDR3 region has 15 residues. With V trimmed by 1 base and J by 5 bases, 4 bases remained unmatched. Per the germline V gene, CDR1 is SGHKS and CDR2 is YYEKEE (reference sequence).

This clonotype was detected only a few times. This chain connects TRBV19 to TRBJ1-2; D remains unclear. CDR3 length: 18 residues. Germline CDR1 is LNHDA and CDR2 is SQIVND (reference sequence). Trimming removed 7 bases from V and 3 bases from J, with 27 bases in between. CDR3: CASKITALISAADYGYTF. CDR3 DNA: TGTGCCAGTAAAATAACAGCACTCATCTCGGCGGCCGACTATGGCTACACCTTC.

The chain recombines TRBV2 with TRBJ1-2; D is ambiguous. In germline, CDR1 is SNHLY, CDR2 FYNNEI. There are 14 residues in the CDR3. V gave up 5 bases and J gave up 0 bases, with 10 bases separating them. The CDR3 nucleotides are TGTGCCAGCAGTTGGGGTAGACCTAACTATGGCTACACCTTC. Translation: CASSWGRPNYGYTF.

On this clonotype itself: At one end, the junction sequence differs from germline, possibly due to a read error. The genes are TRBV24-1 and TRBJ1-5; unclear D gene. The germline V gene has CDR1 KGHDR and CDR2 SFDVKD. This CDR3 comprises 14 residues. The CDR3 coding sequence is TGTGCCAGCAGTTTATCGCCGAGCAATCAGCCCCAGCATTTT. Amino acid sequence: CASSLSPSNQPQHF.

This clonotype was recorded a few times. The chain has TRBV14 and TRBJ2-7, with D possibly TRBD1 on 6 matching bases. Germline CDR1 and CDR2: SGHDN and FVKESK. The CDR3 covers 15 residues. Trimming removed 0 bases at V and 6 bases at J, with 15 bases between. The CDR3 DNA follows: TGTGCCAGCAGCCAAGATTATAACAGGGCAGGCGAGCAGTACTTC. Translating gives CASSQDYNRAGEQYF.

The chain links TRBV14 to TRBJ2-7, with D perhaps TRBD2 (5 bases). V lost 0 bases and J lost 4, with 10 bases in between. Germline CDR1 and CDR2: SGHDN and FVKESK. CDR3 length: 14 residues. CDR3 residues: CASSQDGVVYEQYF. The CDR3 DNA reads TGTGCCAGCAGCCAAGACGGGGTTGTTTACGAGCAGTACTTC.

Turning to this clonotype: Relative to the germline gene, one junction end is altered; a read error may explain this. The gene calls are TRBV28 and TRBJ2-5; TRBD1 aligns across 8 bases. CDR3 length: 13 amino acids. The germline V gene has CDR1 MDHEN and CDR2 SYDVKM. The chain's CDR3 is CASSFTRTGSISF. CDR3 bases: TGTGCCAGCAGTTTTACAAGGACAGGGTCGATTTCCTTC.

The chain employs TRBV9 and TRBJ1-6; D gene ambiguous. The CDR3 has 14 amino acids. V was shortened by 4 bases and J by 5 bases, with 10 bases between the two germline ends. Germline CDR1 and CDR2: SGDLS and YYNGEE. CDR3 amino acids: CASSHGQHNSPLHF. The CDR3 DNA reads TGTGCCAGCAGCCATGGGCAGCATAATTCACCCCTCCACTTT.

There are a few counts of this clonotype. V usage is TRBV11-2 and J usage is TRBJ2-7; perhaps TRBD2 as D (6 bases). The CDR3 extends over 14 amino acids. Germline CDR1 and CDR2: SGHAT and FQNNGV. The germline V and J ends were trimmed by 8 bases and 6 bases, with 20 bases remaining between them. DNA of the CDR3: TGTGCCAGCGGGGCTCGTAGTAGCGGAGGCGAGCAGTACTTC. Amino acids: CASGARSSGGEQYF.